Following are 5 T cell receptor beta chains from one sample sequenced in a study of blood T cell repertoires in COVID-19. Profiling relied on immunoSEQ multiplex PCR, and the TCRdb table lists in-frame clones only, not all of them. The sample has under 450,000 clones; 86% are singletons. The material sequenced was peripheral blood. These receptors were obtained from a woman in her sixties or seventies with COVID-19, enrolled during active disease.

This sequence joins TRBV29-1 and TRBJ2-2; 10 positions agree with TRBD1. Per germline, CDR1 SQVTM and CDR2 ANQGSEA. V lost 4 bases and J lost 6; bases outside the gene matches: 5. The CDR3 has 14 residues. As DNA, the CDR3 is TGCAGCGTTGCGGGACAGGGGAGGGCCGGGGAGCTGTTTTTT. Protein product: CSVAGQGRAGELFF.

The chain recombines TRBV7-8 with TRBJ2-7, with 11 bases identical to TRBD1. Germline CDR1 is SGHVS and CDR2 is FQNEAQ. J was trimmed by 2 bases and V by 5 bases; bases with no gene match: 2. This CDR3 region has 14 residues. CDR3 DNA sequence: TGTGCCAGCAGCAAGGACAGGGGGCCCTACGAGCAGTACTTC. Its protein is CASSKDRGPYEQYF. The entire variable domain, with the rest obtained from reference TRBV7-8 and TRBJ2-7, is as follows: GAGVSQSPRYKVAKRGQDVALRCDPISGHVSLFWYQQALGQGPEFLTYFQNEAQLDKSGLPSDRFFAERPEGSVSTLKIQRTQQEDSAVYLCASSKDRGPYEQYFGPGTRLTVT.

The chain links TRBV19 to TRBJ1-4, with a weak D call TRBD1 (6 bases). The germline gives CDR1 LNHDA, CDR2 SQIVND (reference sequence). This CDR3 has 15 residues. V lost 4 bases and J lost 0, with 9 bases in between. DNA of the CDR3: TGTGCCAGTAGTACCTCAGGGGCAACTAATGAAAAACTGTTTTTT. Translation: CASSTSGATNEKLFF.

CDR3 region: CASSRDRMQPQHF. For the CDR3, the DNA is TGTGCCAGTAGCCGGGACAGGATGCAGCCCCAGCATTTT. The chain links TRBV19 to TRBJ1-5; TRBD1 agrees at 8 bases. The CDR3 has 13 amino acids. The V segment lost 6 bases and the J segment 7 bases; nucleotides outside the gene matches: 5. Per germline, CDR1 LNHDA and CDR2 SQIVND (reference sequence).

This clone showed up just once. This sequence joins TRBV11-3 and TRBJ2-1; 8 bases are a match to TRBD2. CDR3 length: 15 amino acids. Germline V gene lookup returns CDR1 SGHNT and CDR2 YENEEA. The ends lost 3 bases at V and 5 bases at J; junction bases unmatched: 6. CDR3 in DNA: TGTGCCAGCAGCTTGGGAGGCGGGGGGAACAATGAGCAGTTCTTC. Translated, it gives CASSLGGGGNNEQFF.